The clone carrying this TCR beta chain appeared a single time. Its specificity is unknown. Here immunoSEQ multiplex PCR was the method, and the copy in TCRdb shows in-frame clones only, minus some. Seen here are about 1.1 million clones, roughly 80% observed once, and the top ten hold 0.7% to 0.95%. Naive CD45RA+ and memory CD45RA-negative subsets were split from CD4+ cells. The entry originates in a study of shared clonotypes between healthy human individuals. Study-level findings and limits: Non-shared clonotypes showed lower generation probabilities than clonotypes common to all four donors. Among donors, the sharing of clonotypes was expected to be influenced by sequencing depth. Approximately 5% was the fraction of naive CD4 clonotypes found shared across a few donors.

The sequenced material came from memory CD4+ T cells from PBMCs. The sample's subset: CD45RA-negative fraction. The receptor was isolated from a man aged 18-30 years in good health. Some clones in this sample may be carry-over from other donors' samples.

The CDR3 spells CASSLPGGTEGKNTIYF. As DNA, the CDR3 is TGTGCCAGCAGTCTGCCGGGAGGGACAGAAGGGAAGAACACCATATATTTT. The J gene is TRBJ1-3, the V gene TRBV28, with 7 bases aligning to TRBD1. Germline CDR1 MDHEN, CDR2 SYDVKM. The CDR3 covers 17 residues. The ends lost 5 bases at V and 7 bases at J; junction bases unmatched: 17.